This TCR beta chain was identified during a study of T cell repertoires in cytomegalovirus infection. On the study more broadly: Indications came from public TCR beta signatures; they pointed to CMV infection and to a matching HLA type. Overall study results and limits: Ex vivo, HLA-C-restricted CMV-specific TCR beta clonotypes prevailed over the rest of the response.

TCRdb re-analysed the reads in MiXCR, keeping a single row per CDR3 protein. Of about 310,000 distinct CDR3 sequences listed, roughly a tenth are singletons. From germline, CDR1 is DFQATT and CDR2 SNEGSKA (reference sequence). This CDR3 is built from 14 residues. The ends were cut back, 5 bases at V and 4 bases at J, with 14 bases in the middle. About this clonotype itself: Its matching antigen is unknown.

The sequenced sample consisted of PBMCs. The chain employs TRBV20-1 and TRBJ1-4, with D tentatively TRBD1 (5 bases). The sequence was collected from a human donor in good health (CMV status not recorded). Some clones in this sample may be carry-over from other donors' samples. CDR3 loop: CSARHGTDNEKLFF. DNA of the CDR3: TGCAGTGCTCGCCACGGGACGGATAATGAAAAACTGTTTTTT.